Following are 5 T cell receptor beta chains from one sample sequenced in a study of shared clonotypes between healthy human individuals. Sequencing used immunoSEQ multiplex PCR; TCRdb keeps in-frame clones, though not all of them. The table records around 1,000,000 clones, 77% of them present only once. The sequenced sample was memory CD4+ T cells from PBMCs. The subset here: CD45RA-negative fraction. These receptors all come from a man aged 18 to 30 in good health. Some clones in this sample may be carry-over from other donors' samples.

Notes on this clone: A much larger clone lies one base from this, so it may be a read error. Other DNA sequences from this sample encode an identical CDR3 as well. CDR3 protein: CAWSVTGFSGANVLTF. Written as DNA, the CDR3 is TGTGCATGGAGTGTTACGGGGTTCTCTGGGGCCAACGTCCTGACTTTC. This chain links TRBV30 with TRBJ2-6, with D possibly being TRBD2 (5 bases). CDR1 is GTSNPN, CDR2 SVGIG, per germline (reference sequence). The CDR3 runs 16 residues.

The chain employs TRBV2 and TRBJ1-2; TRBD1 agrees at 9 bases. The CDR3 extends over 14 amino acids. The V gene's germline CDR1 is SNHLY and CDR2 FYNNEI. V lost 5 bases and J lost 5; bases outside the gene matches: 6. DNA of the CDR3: TGTGCCAGCAGTTTACAGGGGGCTCGGTATGGCTACACCTTC. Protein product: CASSLQGARYGYTF.

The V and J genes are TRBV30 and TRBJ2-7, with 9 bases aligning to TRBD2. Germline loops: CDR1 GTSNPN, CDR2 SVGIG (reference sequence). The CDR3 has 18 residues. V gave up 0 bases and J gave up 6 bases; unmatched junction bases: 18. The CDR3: CAWSVPTSGFSVLFEQYF. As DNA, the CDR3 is TGTGCCTGGAGTGTACCTACTAGCGGGTTTTCCGTATTGTTCGAGCAGTACTTC.

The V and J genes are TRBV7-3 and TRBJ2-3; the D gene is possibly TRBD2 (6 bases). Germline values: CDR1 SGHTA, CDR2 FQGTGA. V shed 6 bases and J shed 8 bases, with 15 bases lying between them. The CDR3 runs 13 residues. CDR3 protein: CASSPGTEGTQYF. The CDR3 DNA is TGTGCCAGCAGTCCCGGCACGGAGGGTACGCAGTATTTT.

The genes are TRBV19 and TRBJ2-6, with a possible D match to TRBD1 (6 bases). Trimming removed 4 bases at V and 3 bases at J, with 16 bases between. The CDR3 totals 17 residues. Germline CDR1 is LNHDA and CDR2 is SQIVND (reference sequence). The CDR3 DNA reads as TGTGCCAGTAGTAGAGCCTCAGGGGTACTTGGGGCCAACGTCCTGACTTTC. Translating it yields CASSRASGVLGANVLTF.